This TCR beta chain stems from a study of PD-L1 blockade in urothelial cancer (dated by TCRdb to about 2017). For the study in its entirety: All patients started therapy in about 2014 and received atezolizumab 1,200 mg intravenously every 3 weeks. About 90% of the roughly 29 patients were males with bladder-origin urothelial cancer, and about 60% of the roughly 29 reported a prior smoking history. Patients had an ECOG performance status of 0 or 1 and had received between 0 and 3 prior chemotherapy regimens. Blood samples were analyzed at two time points: 3 weeks after treatment start (second dose) and 6 weeks after treatment start. A median of approximately 140,000 T cells and fewer than 85,000 unique TCRs was obtained from blood samples, and a median clonality of around 0.08 was observed. The study was an exploratory multi-omic analysis of somatic, immune and clinical correlates of response to PD-L1 blockade with atezolizumab in urothelial cancer. Pretreatment tumor samples, along with matched peripheral blood collected serially before and after atezolizumab treatment, underwent TCR sequencing. Progression-free survival longer than 6 months counted as durable clinical benefit, and TCR features were additionally tested against both progression-free and overall survival. Whole exome sequencing and RNA sequencing of pretreatment tumors were performed alongside TCR sequencing in the same patients. Durable clinical benefit was achieved by nine patients and was not achieved by 20 patients. Twenty-nine patients had pretreatment blood TCR-seq, some 25 had at least one posttreatment blood collection, and some 25 had tumor TCR-seq.

Concerning this clone itself: Its recognized antigen is unknown. Per-nucleotide qualities are absent, and no much larger clonotype sits a single base away.

V is cut by 6 bases and J by 3 bases, and the space between the germline ends is 8 bases. Its CDR3 holds 12 amino acids, cysteine through phenylalanine. The retained sequence is limited to the CDR3, 36 bases, with the frame set at the first base. The germline V gene provides CDR1 MDHEN and CDR2 SYDVKM. In light of the paper, this sample's time point label describes: pretreatment peripheral blood. The cohort included 25 to 30 patients with locally advanced or metastatic urothelial carcinoma who were treated at Memorial Sloan Kettering on a trial protocol. Peripheral blood mononuclear cells were collected pretreatment and during treatment, at between 1 and 8 total time points per patient. The Qiagen DNeasy Blood extraction kit was used to purify genomic DNA from total PBMCs and from tumor samples. Collected pretreatment and during treatment, PBMCs were isolated and stored as previously described. Here is what the overall study found, with its caveats: Greater expansion of tumor-associated TCR clones in peripheral blood 3 weeks after the start of treatment was observed in patients with durable benefit (n ≈ 22, p = 0.022). Because the sample size was small (n ≈ 31) and many of the analyses were exploratory, the results are meant to be hypothesis-generating. A pretreatment peripheral blood TCR clonality below the median was linked to improved progression-free and overall survival.

Synthetic TCR analog templates were spiked into each PCR so that absolute template abundance could be estimated from read counts. Using the immunoSEQ assay, TCRbeta CDR3 regions were amplified from genomic DNA with bias-controlled V and J gene primers. Rearranged TCRbeta segments were sequenced at approximately 20X coverage. Per the authors' processing: Sequencing errors were corrected by clustering and CDR3s were annotated against IMGT to assign V, D and J genes. Only productive TCRbeta rearrangements were used in downstream analyses, excluding out-of-frame or stop-codon sequences. Clonality was calculated as one minus the Shannon entropy normalized by the log of the number of unique productive sequences. Fisher's exact test with Benjamini-Hochberg correction, using a cutoff of adjusted p below 0.01, was how clones that differed between time points or between blood and tumor were identified. What TCRdb holds here is the immuneACCESS table cut down to in-frame rearrangements. Part of the clones is not present; checked against another copy, under half of the missing clones reflect an unresolved V gene, and the others are unexplained. The V and J calls and the clone size are those of that table, but D and trimming were determined from the DNA. A total of fewer than 95,000 clones appear in this sample, around 83% of them only once. Roughly 2% of the sample lies in the top ten.

The sequence is built from TRBV28 and TRBJ2-5; tentative D gene TRBD1, with 7 bases matching. The sequence derives from a man aged 60 to 75 with urothelial cancer. Sequencing was performed on PBMCs, taken around atezolizumab (anti-PD-L1) treatment. In nucleotides, the sequence is TGTGCCAGCAGCAGGGGGGAAGAGACCCAGTACTTC. This gives the protein CASSRGEETQYF.